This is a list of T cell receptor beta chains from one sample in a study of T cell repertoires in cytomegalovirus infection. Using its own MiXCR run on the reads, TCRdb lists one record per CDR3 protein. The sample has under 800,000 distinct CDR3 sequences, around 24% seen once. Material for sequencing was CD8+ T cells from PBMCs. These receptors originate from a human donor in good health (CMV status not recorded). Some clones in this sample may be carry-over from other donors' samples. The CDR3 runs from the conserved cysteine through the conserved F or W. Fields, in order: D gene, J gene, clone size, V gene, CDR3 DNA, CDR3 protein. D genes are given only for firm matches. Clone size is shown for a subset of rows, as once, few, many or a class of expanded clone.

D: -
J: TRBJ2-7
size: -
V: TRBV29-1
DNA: TGCAGCGTTGAAGACGGGAAGACGTACGAGCAGTACTTC
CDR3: CSVEDGKTYEQYF

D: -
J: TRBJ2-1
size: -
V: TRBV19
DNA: TGTGCCAGTAGCCTTCCTGGACAGCAGTTCTTC
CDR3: CASSLPGQQFF

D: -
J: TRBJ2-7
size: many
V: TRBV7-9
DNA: TGTGCCAGCAGCTTAGTCGGGGCCGAGCAGTACTTC
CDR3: CASSLVGAEQYF

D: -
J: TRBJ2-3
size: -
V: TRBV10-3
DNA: TGTGCCATCAGTGACAATTCACGGGTGCAGCAGACAGATACGCAGTATTTT
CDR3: CAISDNSRVQQTDTQYF

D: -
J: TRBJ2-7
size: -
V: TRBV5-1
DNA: TGCGCCAGCAGCCCGGGGGCCCAGGGAACCTACGAGCAGTACTTC
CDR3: CASSPGAQGTYEQYF

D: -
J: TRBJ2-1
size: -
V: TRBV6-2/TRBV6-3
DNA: TGTGCCAGCAGTTACTCGCCCATTTACAATGAGCAGTTCTTC
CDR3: CASSYSPIYNEQFF

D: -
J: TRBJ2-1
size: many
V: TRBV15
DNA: TGTGCCACCAGCAGAGGAGGGGACGAGCAGTTCTTC
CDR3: CATSRGGDEQFF

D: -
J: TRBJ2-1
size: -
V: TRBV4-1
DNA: TGCGCCAGCAGCCAAACAGTTTACAATGAGCAGTTCTTC
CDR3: CASSQTVYNEQFF

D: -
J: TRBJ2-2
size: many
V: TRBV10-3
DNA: TGTGCCATCAGTGACATATCCAGGGTAAACACCGGGGAGCTGTTTTTT
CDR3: CAISDISRVNTGELFF

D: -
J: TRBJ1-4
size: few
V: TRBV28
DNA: TGTGCCAGCAGTTTACTGAGGACAAGGGAAAAACTGTTTTTT
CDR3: CASSLLRTREKLFF

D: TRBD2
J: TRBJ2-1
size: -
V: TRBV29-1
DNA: TGCAGCGTTGAGGGGGGGGATTTGAATGAGCAGTTCTTC
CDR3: CSVEGGDLNEQFF

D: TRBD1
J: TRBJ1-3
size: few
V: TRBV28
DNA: TGTGCCAGCAGTTTCCGGGACAGGGTGGACCGATCAGGAAACACCATATATTTT
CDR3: CASSFRDRVDRSGNTIYF

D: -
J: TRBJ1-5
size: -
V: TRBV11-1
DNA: TGTGCCAGCAGCTTACGGCCCAATCAGCCCCAGCATTTT
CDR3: CASSLRPNQPQHF

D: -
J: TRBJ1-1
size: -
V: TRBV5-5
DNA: TGTGCCAGCAGCTTATACCCGGAGGGAGTCACTGAAGCTTTCTTT
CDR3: CASSLYPEGVTEAFF

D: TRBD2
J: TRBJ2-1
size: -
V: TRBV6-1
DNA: TGTGCCAGCAGTGTCCCGACTAGCGGGGCCAACAATGAGCAGTTCTTC
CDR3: CASSVPTSGANNEQFF

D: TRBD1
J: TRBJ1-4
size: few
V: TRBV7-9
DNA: TGTGCCAGCAGCCCCAAGGACAGGGGCATGGCTAATGAAAAACTGTTTTTT
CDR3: CASSPKDRGMANEKLFF

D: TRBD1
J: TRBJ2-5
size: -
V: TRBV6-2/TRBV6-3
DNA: TGTGCCAGCTTCCCGGGGACAGGGGGGCAAGAGACCCAGTACTTC
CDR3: CASFPGTGGQETQYF

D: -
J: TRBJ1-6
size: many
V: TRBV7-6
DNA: TGTGCCAGCAGCCCGAGTGAGGGAGGAAATTCACCCCTCCACTTT
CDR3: CASSPSEGGNSPLHF

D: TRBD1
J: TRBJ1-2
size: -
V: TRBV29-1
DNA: TGCAGCGCACCATCGACAGGGGAAATCTATGGCTACACCTTC
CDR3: CSAPSTGEIYGYTF

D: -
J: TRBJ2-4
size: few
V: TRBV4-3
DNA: TGCGCCAGCAGCCAAGACGGGTCGGGGGCAGGCCACTACATTCAGTACTTC
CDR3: CASSQDGSGAGHYIQYF

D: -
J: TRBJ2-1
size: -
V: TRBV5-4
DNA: TGTGCCAGCAGCTCCCCCGACTTGGTCAATGAGCAGTTCTTC
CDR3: CASSSPDLVNEQFF

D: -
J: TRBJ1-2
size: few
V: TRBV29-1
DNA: TGCAGCGTTGAAGAAGGAGCTGTCTATGGCTACACCTTC
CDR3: CSVEEGAVYGYTF

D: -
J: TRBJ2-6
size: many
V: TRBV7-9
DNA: TGTGCCAGCACCCTTCTGAGGGAGGGGGACGTCCTGACTTTC
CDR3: CASTLLREGDVLTF

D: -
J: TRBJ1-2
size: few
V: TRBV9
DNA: TGTGCCAGCAGCGTAAGTGGCGGTAACTATGGCTACACCTTC
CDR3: CASSVSGGNYGYTF

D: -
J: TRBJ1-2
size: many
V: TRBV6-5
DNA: TGTGCCAGCAGTTACTCGATTCTGGGGAACTATGGCTACACCTTC
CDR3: CASSYSILGNYGYTF

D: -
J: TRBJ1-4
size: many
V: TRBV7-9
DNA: TGTGCCAGCAGCGAAGACAGACTTGCAACTAATGAAAAACTGTTTTTT
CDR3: CASSEDRLATNEKLFF

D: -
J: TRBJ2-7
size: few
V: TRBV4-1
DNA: TGCGCCAGCAGCCAAGGGGTCAAGGGGTCCTACGAGCAGTACTTC
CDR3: CASSQGVKGSYEQYF

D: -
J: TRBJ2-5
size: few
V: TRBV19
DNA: TGTGCCAGTAGGGCCGGGGACATCTTAGTAGAGACCCAGTACTTC
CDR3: CASRAGDILVETQYF

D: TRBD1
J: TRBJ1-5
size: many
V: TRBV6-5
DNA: TGTGCCAGCAGTTACTCCCAGGGGGGTCAGCCCCAGCATTTT
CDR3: CASSYSQGGQPQHF

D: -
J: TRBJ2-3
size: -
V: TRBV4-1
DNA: TGCGCCAGCAGCCAAGGGGGAGGGGGCTGGGATACGCAGTATTTT
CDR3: CASSQGGGGWDTQYF

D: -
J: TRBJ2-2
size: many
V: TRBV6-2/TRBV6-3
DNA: TGTGCCAGCAGTTACTCGACGATTACAGCGAACACCGGGGAGCTGTTTTTT
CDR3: CASSYSTITANTGELFF

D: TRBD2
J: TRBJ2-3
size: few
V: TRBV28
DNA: TGTGCCAGCAGTTCAACTAAATTGGGGCTAGCGGGGAGCACAGATACGCAGTATTTT
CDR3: CASSSTKLGLAGSTDTQYF

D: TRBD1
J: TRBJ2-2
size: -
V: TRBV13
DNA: TGTGCCAGCAGCTTGGGCAGGGGGCGGATCGGGGAGCTGTTTTTT
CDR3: CASSLGRGRIGELFF

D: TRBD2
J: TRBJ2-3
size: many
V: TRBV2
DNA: TGTGCCAGCAGCTACTTAGCGGGGGCCCTCACAGATACGCAGTATTTT
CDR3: CASSYLAGALTDTQYF

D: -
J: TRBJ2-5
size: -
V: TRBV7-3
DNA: TGTGCCAGCAGCCTTAAGATTACAGGTGGAGACCCTGAGACCCAGTACTTC
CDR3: CASSLKITGGDPETQYF

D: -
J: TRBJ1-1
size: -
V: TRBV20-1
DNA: TGCAGTGCAACCTGGTTGGGCAGAGAGAACACTGAAGCTTTCTTT
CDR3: CSATWLGRENTEAFF

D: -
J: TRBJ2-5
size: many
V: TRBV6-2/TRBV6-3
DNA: TGTGCCAGCCAATGGGGTGGGGGCCAAGAGACCCAGTACTTC
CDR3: CASQWGGGQETQYF

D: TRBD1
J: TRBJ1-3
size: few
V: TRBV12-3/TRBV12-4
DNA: TGTGCCAGCAGGATCATACAGGGGGCTCGTGGAAACACCATATATTTT
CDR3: CASRIIQGARGNTIYF

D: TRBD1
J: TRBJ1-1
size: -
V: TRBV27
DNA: TGTGCCAGCAGTCAAACAGGGGGCAGGGCTGAAGCTTTCTTT
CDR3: CASSQTGGRAEAFF

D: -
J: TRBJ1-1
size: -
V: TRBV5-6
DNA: TGTGCCAGCAGCTTGGTCTTGAATGAAGCTTTCTTT
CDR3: CASSLVLNEAFF

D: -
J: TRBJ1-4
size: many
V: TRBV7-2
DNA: TGTGCCAGCAGCGGGAGTGGCGAAAAACTGTTTTTT
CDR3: CASSGSGEKLFF

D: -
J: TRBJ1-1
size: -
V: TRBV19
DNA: TGTGCCAGTAACGGCCCGAACACTGAAGCTTTCTTT
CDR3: CASNGPNTEAFF

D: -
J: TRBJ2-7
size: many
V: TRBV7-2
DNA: TGTGCCAGCAGCCCAGAGGCGGGGTTCTCCTACGAGCAGTACTTC
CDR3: CASSPEAGFSYEQYF

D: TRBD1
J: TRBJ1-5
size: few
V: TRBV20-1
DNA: TGCAGTGCCCATGCACAGGGGCAAAATCAGCCCCAGCATTTT
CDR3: CSAHAQGQNQPQHF

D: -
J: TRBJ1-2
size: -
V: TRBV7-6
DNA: TGTGCCAGCAGCTTAGCGGAGGGGCGCAGTGTTTATAACTATGGCTACACCTTC
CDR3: CASSLAEGRSVYNYGYTF

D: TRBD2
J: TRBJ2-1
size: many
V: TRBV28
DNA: TGTGCCAGCAGTTTAGGGACTAGCGGGGAGATTGGTGAGCAGTTCTTC
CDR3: CASSLGTSGEIGEQFF

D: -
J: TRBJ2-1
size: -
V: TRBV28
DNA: TGTGCCAGCAGGCCCCCCGGGGGAGTCAATGAGCAGTTCTTC
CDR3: CASRPPGGVNEQFF

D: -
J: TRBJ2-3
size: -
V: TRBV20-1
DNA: TGCAGTTCACCCCTTCGCTCGCACACAGATACGCAGTATTTT
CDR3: CSSPLRSHTDTQYF

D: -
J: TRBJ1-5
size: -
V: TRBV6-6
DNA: TGTGCCAGCAGTTACGAAAGGGCCCAGCCCCAGCATTTT
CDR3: CASSYERAQPQHF

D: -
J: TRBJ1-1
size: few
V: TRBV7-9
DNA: TGTGCCAGCAGCTCGGAAAAGGGGCAGGACACTGAAGCTTTCTTT
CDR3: CASSSEKGQDTEAFF

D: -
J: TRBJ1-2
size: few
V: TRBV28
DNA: TGTGCCAGCATCAACCGGGACACTTTCCTTACTAACTATGGCTACACCTTC
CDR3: CASINRDTFLTNYGYTF

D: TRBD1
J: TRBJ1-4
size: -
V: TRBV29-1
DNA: TGCAGCGCTCAAGCCAGGGGGGCAACTAATGAAAAACTGTTTTTT
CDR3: CSAQARGATNEKLFF

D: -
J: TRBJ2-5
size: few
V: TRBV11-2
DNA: TGTGCCAGCAGCACCAGACAGGGACTAGAAGAGACCCAGTACTTC
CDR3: CASSTRQGLEETQYF

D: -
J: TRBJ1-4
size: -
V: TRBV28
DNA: TGTGCCAGCACCCTCGGAGGAGAAAAACTGTTTTTT
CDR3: CASTLGGEKLFF

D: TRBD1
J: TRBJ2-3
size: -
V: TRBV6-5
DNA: TGTGCCAGCAGTCCCCTGACAGGGTACACAGATACGCAGTATTTT
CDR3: CASSPLTGYTDTQYF

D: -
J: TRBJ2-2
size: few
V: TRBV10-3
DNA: TGTGCCATCAGTGACGGGACATATAACACCGGGGAGCTGTTTTTT
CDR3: CAISDGTYNTGELFF

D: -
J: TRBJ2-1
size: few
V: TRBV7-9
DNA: TGTGCCAGCAGCTTAGGACAAATATTGGGCAATGAGCAGTTCTTC
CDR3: CASSLGQILGNEQFF